These T cell receptor beta chains were read from a single sample in a study of CD8 T cells in ankylosing spondylitis. Each CDR3 protein gets one entry after TCRdb re-called the 5' RACE reads with MiXCR. This sample yields 750,000 to 850,000 distinct CDR3 sequences, of which roughly 12% are seen a single time; about 0.5% belongs to the top ten. Sequenced sample: blood, either unsorted or a sorted T cell fraction (not recorded which). Source of these receptors: a male donor with ankylosing spondylitis. CDR3s include the opening cysteine and the closing phenylalanine or tryptophan. A D gene is named only where the DNA matches it firmly. Only part of the rows carry a size: once, few, many, or a class if the clone is expanded.

size	V	J	D	DNA	CDR3
many	TRBV4-2	TRBJ2-5	.	TGTGCCAGCAGCCAAGATCTGGAGACCCAGTACTTC	CASSQDLETQYF
few	TRBV20-1	TRBJ2-1	TRBD2	TGCAGTGCTAGGGGAGGACTAGCGGGAGTATACAATGAGCAGTTCTTC	CSARGGLAGVYNEQFF
few	TRBV4-3	TRBJ2-1	TRBD2	TGCGCCAGCAGCCAAGATCGGACTAGCGGGAGCTATGAGCAGTTCTTC	CASSQDRTSGSYEQFF
.	TRBV20-1	TRBJ1-1	.	TGCAGTGCTAGATGGATCGGCCCGCGGACTGAAGCTTTCTTT	CSARWIGPRTEAFF
few	TRBV20-1	TRBJ1-3	.	TGCAGTGCCGTAGGTTCTGGAAACACCATATATTTT	CSAVGSGNTIYF
.	TRBV19	TRBJ2-3	.	TGTGCCAGTAGCCCCGAGGGCACAGATACGCAGTATTTT	CASSPEGTDTQYF
many	TRBV3-1	TRBJ2-1	.	TGTGCCAGCAGCCAAGTGCAGGTCGAGCAGTTCTTC	CASSQVQVEQFF
few	TRBV10-3	TRBJ1-2	.	TGTGCCATCAGTGAGTCGGGGGACCTCTCTTTTTATGGCTACACCTTC	CAISESGDLSFYGYTF
.	TRBV20-1	TRBJ2-7	TRBD2	TGCAGTGCTAGACAGGGGACTAGCGGGAGCTCCTACGAGCAGTACTTC	CSARQGTSGSSYEQYF
many	TRBV12-3/TRBV12-4	TRBJ1-2	.	TGTGCCAGCACCCCCCGCAGAAACTATGGCTACACCTTC	CASTPRRNYGYTF
few	TRBV6-1	TRBJ1-1	.	TGTGCCAGCATCAACTGGGGGGCACTTGAAGCTTTCTTT	CASINWGALEAFF
.	TRBV5-4	TRBJ2-3	.	TGTGCCAGCACCCGGGGGGCGCGGAGCACAGATACGCAGTATTTT	CASTRGARSTDTQYF
few	TRBV5-1	TRBJ2-1	.	TGCGCCAGCAGCTTGTTGGACTATGAGCAGTTCTTC	CASSLLDYEQFF
few	TRBV20-1	TRBJ2-7	.	TGCAGTGTCCATAAGGGGGTAACAGACGAGCAGTACTTC	CSVHKGVTDEQYF
.	TRBV7-8	TRBJ2-5	TRBD1	TGTGCCAGCAGCTTCGTCGACAGCCCCAGGGGGGAGACCCAGTACTTC	CASSFVDSPRGETQYF
.	TRBV3-1	TRBJ2-7	.	TGTGCCAGCAGCCAACAAGGACAGTCCTACGAGCAGTACTTC	CASSQQGQSYEQYF
.	TRBV5-1	TRBJ2-3	.	TGCGCCAGCAGCTTGGTTTATCAGGGGACGACAGATACGCAGTATTTT	CASSLVYQGTTDTQYF
few	TRBV6-2/TRBV6-3	TRBJ1-4	.	TGTGCCAGCAGTTCCGGACCAGGGATAAATGAAAAACTGTTTTTT	CASSSGPGINEKLFF
many	TRBV5-1	TRBJ2-1	.	TGCGCCAGCAGCTTGGGTTCAGATTCGATTGAGCAGTTCTTC	CASSLGSDSIEQFF
.	TRBV7-9	TRBJ1-4	.	TGTGCCAGCAGCGGGGTCAGTAATGAAAAACTGTTTTTT	CASSGVSNEKLFF
.	TRBV6-1	TRBJ1-2	TRBD1	TGTGCCAGCAGTGTAAAGGGACAGTACTATGGCTACACCTTC	CASSVKGQYYGYTF
many	TRBV7-9	TRBJ2-7	.	TGTGCCAGCAGCTCCTACCGGGACACAACCTACGAGCAGTACTTC	CASSSYRDTTYEQYF
many	TRBV2	TRBJ2-7	TRBD1	TGTGCCAGCAGCGGGACAGGAGGATCCTACGAGCAGTACTTC	CASSGTGGSYEQYF
few	TRBV5-1	TRBJ2-6	.	TGCGCCAGCAGTGAGAAGGTTTCAAGCTCTGGGGCCAACGTCCTGACTTTC	CASSEKVSSSGANVLTF